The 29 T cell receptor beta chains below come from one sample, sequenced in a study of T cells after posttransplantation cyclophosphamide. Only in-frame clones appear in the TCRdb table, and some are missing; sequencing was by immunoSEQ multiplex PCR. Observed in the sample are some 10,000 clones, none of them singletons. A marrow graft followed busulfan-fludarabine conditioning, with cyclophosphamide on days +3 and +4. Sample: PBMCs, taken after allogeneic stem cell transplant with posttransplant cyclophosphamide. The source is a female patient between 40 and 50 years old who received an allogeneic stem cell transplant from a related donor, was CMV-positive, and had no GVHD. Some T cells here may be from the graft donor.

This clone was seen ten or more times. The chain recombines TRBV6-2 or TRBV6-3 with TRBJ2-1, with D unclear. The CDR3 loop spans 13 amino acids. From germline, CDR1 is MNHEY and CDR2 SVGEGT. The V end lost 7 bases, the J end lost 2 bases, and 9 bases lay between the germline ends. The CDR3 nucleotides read TGTGCCAGCACCGGGTTTCCCTACAATGAGCAGTTCTTC. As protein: CASTGFPYNEQFF.

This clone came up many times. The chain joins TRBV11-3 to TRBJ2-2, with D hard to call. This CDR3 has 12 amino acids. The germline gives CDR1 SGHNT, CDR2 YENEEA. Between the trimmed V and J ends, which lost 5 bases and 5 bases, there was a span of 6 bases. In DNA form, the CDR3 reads TGTGCCAGCAGCACCGGGACCGGGGAGCTGTTTTTT. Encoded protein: CASSTGTGELFF.

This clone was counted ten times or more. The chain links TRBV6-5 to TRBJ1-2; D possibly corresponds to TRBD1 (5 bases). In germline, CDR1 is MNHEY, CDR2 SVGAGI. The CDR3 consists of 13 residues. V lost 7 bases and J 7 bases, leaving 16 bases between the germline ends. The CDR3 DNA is TGTGCCAGCACCGACTGGGGCTTTCGTGGCTACACCTTC. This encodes CASTDWGFRGYTF.

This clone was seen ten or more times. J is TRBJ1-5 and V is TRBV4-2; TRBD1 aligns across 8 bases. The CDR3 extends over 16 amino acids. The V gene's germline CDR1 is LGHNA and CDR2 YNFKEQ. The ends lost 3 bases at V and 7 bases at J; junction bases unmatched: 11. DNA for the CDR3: TGTGCCAGCAGCCAGAACCAGGGGGCAGGAGGACAGCCCCAGCATTTT. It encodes CASSQNQGAGGQPQHF.

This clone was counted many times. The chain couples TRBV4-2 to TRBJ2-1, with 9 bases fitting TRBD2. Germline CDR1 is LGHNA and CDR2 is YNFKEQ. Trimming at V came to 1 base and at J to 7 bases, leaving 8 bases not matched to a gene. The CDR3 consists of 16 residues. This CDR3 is CASSQVGTSSSNEQFF. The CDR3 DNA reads TGTGCCAGCAGCCAAGTGGGGACTAGCTCCTCTAATGAGCAGTTCTTC.

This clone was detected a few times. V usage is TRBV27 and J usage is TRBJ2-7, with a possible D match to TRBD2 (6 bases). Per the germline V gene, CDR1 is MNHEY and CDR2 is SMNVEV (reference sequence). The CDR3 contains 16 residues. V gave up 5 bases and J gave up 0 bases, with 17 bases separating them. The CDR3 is CASSAASGTGSYEQYF. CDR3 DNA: TGTGCCAGCAGTGCAGCATCCGGGACTGGCTCCTACGAGCAGTACTTC.

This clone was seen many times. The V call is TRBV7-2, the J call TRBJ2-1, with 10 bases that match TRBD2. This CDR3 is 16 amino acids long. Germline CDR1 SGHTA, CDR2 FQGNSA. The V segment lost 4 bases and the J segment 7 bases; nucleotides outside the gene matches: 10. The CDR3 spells CASSSDGLAGANEQFF. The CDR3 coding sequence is TGTGCCAGCAGCTCGGATGGGCTAGCGGGGGCTAATGAGCAGTTCTTC.

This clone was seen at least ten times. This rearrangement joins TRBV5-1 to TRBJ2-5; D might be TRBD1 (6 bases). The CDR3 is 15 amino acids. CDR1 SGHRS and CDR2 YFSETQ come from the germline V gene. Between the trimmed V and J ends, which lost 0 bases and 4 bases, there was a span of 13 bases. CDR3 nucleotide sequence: TGCGCCAGCAGCTTGGCGGGTAGAGGGGGAGAGACCCAGTACTTC. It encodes CASSLAGRGGETQYF.

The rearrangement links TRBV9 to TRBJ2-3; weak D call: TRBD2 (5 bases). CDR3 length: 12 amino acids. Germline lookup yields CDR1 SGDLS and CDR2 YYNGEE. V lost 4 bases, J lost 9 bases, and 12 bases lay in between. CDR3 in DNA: TGTGCCAGCAGCCCGGACTGGTTGACGCAGTATTTT. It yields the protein CASSPDWLTQYF.

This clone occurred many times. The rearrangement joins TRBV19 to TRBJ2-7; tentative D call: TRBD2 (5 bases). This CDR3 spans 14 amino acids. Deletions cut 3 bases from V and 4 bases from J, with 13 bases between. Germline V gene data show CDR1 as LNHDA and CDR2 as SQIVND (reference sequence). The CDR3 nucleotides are TGTGCCAGTAGTATTCCCGGGGATTGGTACGAGCAGTACTTC. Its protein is CASSIPGDWYEQYF.

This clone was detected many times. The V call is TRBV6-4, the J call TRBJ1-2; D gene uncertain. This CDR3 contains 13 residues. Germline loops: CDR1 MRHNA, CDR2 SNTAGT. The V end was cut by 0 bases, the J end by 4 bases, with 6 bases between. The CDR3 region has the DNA TGTGCCAGCAGTGACTCCCGGGGCTATGGCTACACCTTC. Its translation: CASSDSRGYGYTF.

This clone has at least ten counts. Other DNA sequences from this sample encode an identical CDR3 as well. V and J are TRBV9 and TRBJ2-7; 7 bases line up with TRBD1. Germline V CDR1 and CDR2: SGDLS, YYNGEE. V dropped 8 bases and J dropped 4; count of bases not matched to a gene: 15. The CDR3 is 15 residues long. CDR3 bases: TGTGCCAGTAGCTTCGAACAGGGGACGGCATACGAGCAGTACTTC. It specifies CASSFEQGTAYEQYF.

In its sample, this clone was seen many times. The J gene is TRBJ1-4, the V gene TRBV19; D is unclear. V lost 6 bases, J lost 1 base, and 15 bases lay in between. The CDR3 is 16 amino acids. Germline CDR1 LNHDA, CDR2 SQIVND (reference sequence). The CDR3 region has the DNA TGTGCCAGTAGGACTAACTTACGGGTAACTAATGAAAAACTGTTTTTT. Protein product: CASRTNLRVTNEKLFF. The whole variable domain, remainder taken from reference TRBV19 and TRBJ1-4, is DGGITQSPKYLFRKEGQNVTLSCEQNLNHDAMYWYRQDPGQGLRLIYYSQIVNDFQKGDIAEGYSVSREKKESFPLTVTSAQKNPTAFYLCASRTNLRVTNEKLFFGSGTQLSVL.

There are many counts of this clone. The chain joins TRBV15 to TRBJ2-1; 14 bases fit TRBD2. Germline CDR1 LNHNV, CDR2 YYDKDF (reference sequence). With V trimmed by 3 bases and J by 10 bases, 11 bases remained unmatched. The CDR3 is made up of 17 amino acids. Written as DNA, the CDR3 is TGTGCCACCAGCAGTTGGGCGACTAGCGGGGGGGCCGGAGAGCAGTTCTTC. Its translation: CATSSWATSGGAGEQFF.

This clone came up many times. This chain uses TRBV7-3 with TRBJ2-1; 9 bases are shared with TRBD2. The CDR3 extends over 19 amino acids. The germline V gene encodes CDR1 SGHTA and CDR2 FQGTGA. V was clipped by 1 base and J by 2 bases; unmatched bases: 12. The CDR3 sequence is CASSLIPSGGSSTYNEQFF. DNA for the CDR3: TGTGCCAGCAGCTTAATACCCAGCGGGGGGTCTAGCACCTACAATGAGCAGTTCTTC.

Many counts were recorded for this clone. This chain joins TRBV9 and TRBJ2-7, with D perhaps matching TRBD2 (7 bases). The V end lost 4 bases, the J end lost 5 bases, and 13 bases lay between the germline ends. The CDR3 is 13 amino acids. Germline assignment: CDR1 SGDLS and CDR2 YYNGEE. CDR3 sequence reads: CASSTRGGNEQYF. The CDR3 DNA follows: TGTGCCAGCAGCACGAGGGGGGGAAACGAGCAGTACTTC.

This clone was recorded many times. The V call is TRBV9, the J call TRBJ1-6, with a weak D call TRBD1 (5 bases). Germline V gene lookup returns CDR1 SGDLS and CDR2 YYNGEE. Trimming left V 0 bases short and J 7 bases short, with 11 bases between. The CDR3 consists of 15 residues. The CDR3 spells CASSVAGVKNSPLHF. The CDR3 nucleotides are TGTGCCAGCAGCGTAGCGGGGGTGAAGAATTCACCCCTCCACTTT.

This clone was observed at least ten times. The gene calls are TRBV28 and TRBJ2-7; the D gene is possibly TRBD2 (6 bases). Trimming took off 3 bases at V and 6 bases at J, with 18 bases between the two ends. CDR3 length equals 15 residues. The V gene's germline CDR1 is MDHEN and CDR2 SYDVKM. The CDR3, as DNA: TGTGCCAGCAGTTTTGGCGGGGTCATTACGGGCGAGCAGTACTTC. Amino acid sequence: CASSFGGVITGEQYF.

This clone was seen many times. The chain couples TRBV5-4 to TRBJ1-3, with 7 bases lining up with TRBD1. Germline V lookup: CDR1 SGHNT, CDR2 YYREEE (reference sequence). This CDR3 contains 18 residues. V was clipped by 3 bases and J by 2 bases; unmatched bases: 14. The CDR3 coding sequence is TGTGCCAGCAGCTCCCGGGACAGACCCTTCGCTGCTGGAAACACCATATATTTT. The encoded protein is CASSSRDRPFAAGNTIYF.

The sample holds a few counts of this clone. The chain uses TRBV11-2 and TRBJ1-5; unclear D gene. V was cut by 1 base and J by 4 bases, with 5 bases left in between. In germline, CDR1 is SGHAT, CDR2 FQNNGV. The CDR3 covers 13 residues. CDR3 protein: CASSLGQNQPQHF. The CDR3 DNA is TGTGCCAGCAGCTTAGGGCAGAATCAGCCCCAGCATTTT.

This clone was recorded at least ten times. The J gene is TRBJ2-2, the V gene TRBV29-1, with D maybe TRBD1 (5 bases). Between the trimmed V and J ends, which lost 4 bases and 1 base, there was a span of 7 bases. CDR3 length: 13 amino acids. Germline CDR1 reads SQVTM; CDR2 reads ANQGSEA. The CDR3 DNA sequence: TGCAGCGTTGGAAGGGGGAACACCGGGGAGCTGTTTTTT. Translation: CSVGRGNTGELFF.

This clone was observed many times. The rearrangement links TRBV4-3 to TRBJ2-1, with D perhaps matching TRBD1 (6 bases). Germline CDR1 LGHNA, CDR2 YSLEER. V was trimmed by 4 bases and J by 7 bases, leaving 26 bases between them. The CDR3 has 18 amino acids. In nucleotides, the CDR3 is TGCGCCAGCAGCCGATTACCACCAGAACAGGGTGGTAGGAATGAGCAGTTCTTC. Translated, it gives CASSRLPPEQGGRNEQFF.

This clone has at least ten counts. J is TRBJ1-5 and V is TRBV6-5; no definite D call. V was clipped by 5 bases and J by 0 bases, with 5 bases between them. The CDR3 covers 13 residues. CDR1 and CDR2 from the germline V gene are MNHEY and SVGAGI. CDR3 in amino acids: CASSPYSNQPQHF. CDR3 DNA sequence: TGTGCCAGCAGTCCTTATAGCAATCAGCCCCAGCATTTT.

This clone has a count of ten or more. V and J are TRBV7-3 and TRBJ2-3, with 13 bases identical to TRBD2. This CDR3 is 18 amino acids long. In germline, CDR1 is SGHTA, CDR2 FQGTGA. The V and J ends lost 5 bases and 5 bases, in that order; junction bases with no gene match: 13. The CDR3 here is CASSLSPGTSGAKDTQYF. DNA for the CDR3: TGTGCCAGCAGCCTAAGTCCCGGGACTAGCGGGGCTAAAGATACGCAGTATTTT.

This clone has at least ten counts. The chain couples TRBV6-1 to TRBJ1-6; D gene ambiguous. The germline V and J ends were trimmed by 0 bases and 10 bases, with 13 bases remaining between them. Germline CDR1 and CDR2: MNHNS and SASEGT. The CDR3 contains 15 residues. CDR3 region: CASSEASGVYSPLHF. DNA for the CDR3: TGTGCCAGCAGTGAAGCTTCCGGGGTCTACTCACCCCTCCACTTT.

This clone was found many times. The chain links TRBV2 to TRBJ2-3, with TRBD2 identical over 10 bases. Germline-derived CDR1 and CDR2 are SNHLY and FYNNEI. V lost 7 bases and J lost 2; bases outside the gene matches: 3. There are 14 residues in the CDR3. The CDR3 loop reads CASTSGGYTDTQYF. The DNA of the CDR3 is TGTGCCAGCACTAGCGGGGGCTACACAGATACGCAGTATTTT.

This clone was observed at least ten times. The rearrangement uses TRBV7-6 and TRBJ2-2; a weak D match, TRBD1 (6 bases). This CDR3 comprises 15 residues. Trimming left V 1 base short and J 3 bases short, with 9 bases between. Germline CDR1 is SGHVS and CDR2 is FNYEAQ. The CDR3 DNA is TGTGCCAGCAGCTTAGACAGGGCCGACACCGGGGAGCTGTTTTTT. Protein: CASSLDRADTGELFF.

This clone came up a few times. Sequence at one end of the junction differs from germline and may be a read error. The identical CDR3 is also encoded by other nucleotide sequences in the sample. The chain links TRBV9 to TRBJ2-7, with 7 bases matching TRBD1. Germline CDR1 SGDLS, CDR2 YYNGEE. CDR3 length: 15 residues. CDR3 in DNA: TGTGTCAGCAGTTTCAAACAGGGGACGGCCTACGAGCAGTACTTC. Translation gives CVSSFKQGTAYEQYF.

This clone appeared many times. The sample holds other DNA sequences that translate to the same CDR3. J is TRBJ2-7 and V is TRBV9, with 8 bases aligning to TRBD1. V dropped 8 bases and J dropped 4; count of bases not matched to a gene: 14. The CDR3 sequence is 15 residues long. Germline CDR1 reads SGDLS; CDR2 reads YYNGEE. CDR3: CASSIRQGTAYEQYF. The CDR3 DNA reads TGTGCCAGTAGCATCAGACAGGGGACGGCATACGAGCAGTACTTC.